This T cell receptor beta chain was identified in a study of blood T cell repertoires in COVID-19. The wider study: The study drew acute and convalescent COVID-19 samples from the United States, Italy and Spain.

Original processing methods: Estimation of nucleated cell counts relied on the amplification of reference gene primers. Sequencing was performed with immunoSEQ multiplex PCR; in TCRdb, only in-frame clones are kept and a portion is missing. The DNA gave D and trimming, while V, J and clone size come from that table. The sample consists of around 99,000 clones, under 90% of them appearing once. CDR3 length: 15 amino acids. CDR1 is MNHEY, CDR2 SVGAGI, per germline. With V trimmed by 4 bases and J by 3 bases, 7 bases remained unmatched. The chain links TRBV6-5 to TRBJ2-7, with TRBD1 matching over 9 bases. This receptor was obtained from a woman aged 50 to 60 with acute or convalescent COVID-19. Material: peripheral blood. CDR3 amino acids: CASSSPGQGIYEQYF. The CDR3 DNA reads TGTGCCAGCAGTTCTCCGGGACAGGGAATCTACGAGCAGTACTTC.